The clone carrying this T cell receptor (beta chain) was picked up many times. Its antigen is not identified. TCRdb re-processed the PCR reads through MiXCR. The sample lists over 20,000 clones; approximately 12% were seen once. This entry belongs to a study of metastatic and nonmetastatic thyroid tumors. Study in general: Malignant thyroid and benign thyroid patients provided blood and tumor or nodule tissue whose repertoires were compared.

Patients had received no treatment of any kind before thyroid surgery. Study-wide findings and caveats: Versus benign nodules, malignant thyroid tumors reportedly had significantly higher TCR beta diversity, in blood and tumor.

Sequences were obtained from blood. The sequence derives from a male donor with papillary thyroid cancer or a benign thyroid nodule (not recorded which). Some clones in this sample may be carry-over from other donors' samples.

The CDR3 loop is CASSFQYRVHTEAFF. The CDR3 DNA follows: TGCGCCAGCAGCTTTCAGTACAGAGTACACACTGAAGCTTTCTTT. The V and J genes are TRBV5-1 and TRBJ1-1, with no clear D. V shed 2 bases and J shed 3 bases, with 14 bases lying between them. The germline V gene has CDR1 SGHRS and CDR2 YFSETQ. The CDR3 is 15 residues long.